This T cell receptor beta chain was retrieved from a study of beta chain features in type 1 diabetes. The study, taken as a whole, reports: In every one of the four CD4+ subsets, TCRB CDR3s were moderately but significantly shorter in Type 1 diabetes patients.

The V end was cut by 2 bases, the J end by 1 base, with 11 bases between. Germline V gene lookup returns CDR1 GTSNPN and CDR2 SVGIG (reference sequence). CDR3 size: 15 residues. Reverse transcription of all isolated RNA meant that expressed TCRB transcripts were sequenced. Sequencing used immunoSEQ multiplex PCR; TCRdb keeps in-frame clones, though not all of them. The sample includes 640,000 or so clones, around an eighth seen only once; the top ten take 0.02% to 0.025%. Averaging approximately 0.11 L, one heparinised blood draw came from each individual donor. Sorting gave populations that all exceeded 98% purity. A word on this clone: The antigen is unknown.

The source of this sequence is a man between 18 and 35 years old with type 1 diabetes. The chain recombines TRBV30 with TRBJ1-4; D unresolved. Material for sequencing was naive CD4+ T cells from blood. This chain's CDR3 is CAWSSGLGTNEKLFF. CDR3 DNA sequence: TGTGCCTGGAGTTCCGGACTCGGAACTAATGAAAAACTGTTTTTT. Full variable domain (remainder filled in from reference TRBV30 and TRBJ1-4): SQTIHQWPATLVQPVGSPLSLECTVEGTSNPNLYWYRQAAGRGLQLLFYSVGIGQISSEVPQNLSASRPQDRQFILSSKKLLLSDSGFYLCAWSSGLGTNEKLFFGSGTQLSVL.